In this sample, the clone carrying this TCR beta chain turned up many times. Previously published methods and listed TCR primers were used for the bulk TCR libraries. TCRdb reprocessed the PCR reads via MiXCR and lists one record per CDR3 protein. The data show about 320,000 distinct CDR3 sequences, 20% to 25% seen once. The sample originates from a study of molecular identifiers for immune sequencing clone quantification. This CDR3 spans 14 amino acids. Germline V gene sequence: CDR1 SEHNR, CDR2 FQNEAQ (reference sequence). With 1 base removed from V and 5 bases from J, the gap between germline ends came to 11 bases.

This TCR was recovered from a human donor in good health. Some libraries in this study had Jurkat cell RNA spiked in. V is TRBV7-9 and J is TRBJ1-1; D is undetermined. Sequencing was carried out using naive CD8+ T cells from blood, with Jurkat cell RNA spiked in. The subset here: FACS-sorted CD8+CD4-CCR7+CD45RA+ naive T cells. This CDR3 is CASSLGGGRTEAFF. CDR3 bases: TGTGCCAGCAGCTTAGGCGGAGGGCGGACTGAAGCTTTCTTT.